What follows are 15 T cell receptor beta chains derived from one specimen sequenced in a study of cytomegalovirus exposure and HLA in healthy donors. PCR primers comprised 60 Vbeta and 13 Jbeta primers. Libraries were prepared by immunoSEQ multiplex PCR; TCRdb keeps only in-frame clonotypes and omits some of them. The sample includes 100,000 to 150,000 clones, over 65% of them seen just once. The sequenced sample was PBMCs. All receptors come from a man aged 25 to 40 in good health and CMV-seropositive.

The rearrangement uses TRBV10-3 and TRBJ2-2, with 7 bases identical to TRBD2. This CDR3 is 16 amino acids long. Per germline, CDR1 ENHRY and CDR2 SYGVKD. Trimming cost V 3 bases and J 1 base; bases outside gene matches: 5. The CDR3 loop is CAISDPSGLNTGELFF. For the CDR3, the DNA is TGTGCCATCAGTGACCCTAGCGGCCTGAACACCGGGGAGCTGTTTTTT.

This clone was seen only once. The rearrangement links TRBV11-1 to TRBJ1-1, with unresolved D. CDR1 and CDR2 (germline): SGHAT, FQDESV (reference sequence). The V end lost 1 base, the J end lost 0 bases, and 9 bases lay between the germline ends. The CDR3 is 15 amino acids. The CDR3 sequence is CASSLGWEMNTEAFF. Here the CDR3 DNA reads TGTGCCAGCAGCTTAGGGTGGGAGATGAACACTGAAGCTTTCTTT.

The V gene is TRBV4-3, the J gene TRBJ2-1, with TRBD2 matching 8 bases. V lost 3 bases, J lost 7 bases, and 11 bases stayed unmatched. Germline-derived CDR1 and CDR2 are LGHNA and YSLEER. This CDR3 contains 16 residues. The CDR3: CASSQQVRSGRNEQFF. In nucleotides, the CDR3 is TGCGCCAGCAGCCAGCAGGTGAGGAGCGGGAGAAATGAGCAGTTCTTC.

The gene calls are TRBV4-3 and TRBJ2-7; 7 bases are shared with TRBD2. Unmatched junction bases numbered 8, after V lost 4 bases and J lost 5 bases. Germline-derived CDR1 and CDR2 are LGHNA and YSLEER. CDR3 length: 14 amino acids. The CDR3 sequence is CASSPRGGTNEQYF. The CDR3 bases are TGCGCCAGCAGCCCCCGGGGAGGGACCAACGAGCAGTACTTC.

Of note for this clone: Other DNA sequences in this sample translate to the same CDR3. This chain joins TRBV27 and TRBJ1-5; TRBD1 might be the D (5 bases). Germline loops: CDR1 MNHEY, CDR2 SMNVEV (reference sequence). The length of the CDR3 is 14 residues. With 5 bases removed from V and 7 bases from J, the gap between germline ends came to 15 bases. CDR3 in amino acids: CASSLQGVGQPQHF. The DNA of the CDR3 is TGTGCCAGCAGTCTGCAGGGCGTTGGCCAGCCCCAGCATTTT.

The gene calls are TRBV9 and TRBJ2-2, with 7 nucleotides matching TRBD2. Per germline, CDR1 SGDLS and CDR2 YYNGEE. V shed 2 bases, J shed 4 bases, and the junction held 8 bases outside the gene matches. CDR3 length: 16 residues. CDR3 in DNA: TGTGCCAGCAGCGTTGAGGGAGGGCCCGGCACCGGGGAGCTGTTTTTT. It encodes CASSVEGGPGTGELFF. The whole variable domain, remainder taken from reference TRBV9 and TRBJ2-2, is DSGVTQTPKHLITATGQRVTLRCSPRSGDLSVYWYQQSLDQGLQFLIQYYNGEERAKGNILERFSAQQFPDLHSELNLSSLELGDSALYFCASSVEGGPGTGELFFGEGSRLTVL.

Only one count was recorded for this clone. The CDR3 DNA sequence: TGCGCCAGCAGTGAGACACCCCGACAGGGAGAGAACTATGGCTACACCTTC. Translated, it gives CASSETPRQGENYGYTF. The chain couples TRBV10-1 to TRBJ1-2; the match to TRBD1 covers 7 bases. The V and J ends lost 2 bases and 2 bases, in that order; junction bases with no gene match: 11. Germline values: CDR1 WNHNN, CDR2 SYGVQD (reference sequence). The CDR3 length is 17 residues.

J is TRBJ2-3 and V is TRBV6-5, with 11 nucleotides matching TRBD2. This CDR3 has 15 amino acids. The germline CDR1 and CDR2 sequences are MNHEY and SVGAGI. The trim removed 2 bases at V and 4 bases at J, leaving 2 bases unmatched. The CDR3 is CASSYSSGRADTQYF. The DNA for the CDR3 is TGTGCCAGCAGTTACAGTAGCGGGAGGGCAGATACGCAGTATTTT.

The gene calls are TRBV4-3 and TRBJ2-1; D might be TRBD1 (5 bases). From germline, CDR1 is LGHNA and CDR2 YSLEER. CDR3 length: 15 residues. V was shortened by 1 base and J by 4 bases, with 11 bases between the two germline ends. CDR3 sequence reads: CASSQGRQLYNEQFF. CDR3 coding DNA: TGCGCCAGCAGCCAAGGGAGACAGCTGTACAATGAGCAGTTCTTC.

The rearrangement joins TRBV19 to TRBJ2-3; D is unclear. This CDR3 region has 15 residues. V was pared by 3 bases and J by 1 base, with 11 bases between. CDR1 and CDR2 from the germline V gene are LNHDA and SQIVND (reference sequence). Written as DNA, the CDR3 is TGTGCCAGTAGTATTCAACTATCACGCACAGATACGCAGTATTTT. Protein product: CASSIQLSRTDTQYF.

The chain carries TRBV7-2 and TRBJ2-7; 8 bases match TRBD1. Losses at the gene ends were 6 bases for V and 3 bases for J; bases not matched to a gene: 7. CDR3 length: 14 residues. Germline V lookup: CDR1 SGHTA, CDR2 FQGNSA. Here the CDR3 reads CASRPGQVVYEQYF. The CDR3 region has the DNA TGTGCCAGCAGACCGGGACAGGTAGTCTACGAGCAGTACTTC.

The chain recombines TRBV6-5 with TRBJ2-7, with TRBD1 matching 7 bases. This CDR3 comprises 16 residues. Germline V gene lookup returns CDR1 MNHEY and CDR2 SVGAGI. Germline trimming cut 2 bases from V and 2 bases from J; bases unmatched to any gene: 9. The CDR3 DNA reads TGTGCCAGCAGTTACACGAGGGGGCCAAGGACCTACGAGCAGTACTTC. Its protein is CASSYTRGPRTYEQYF.

The gene calls are TRBV30 and TRBJ2-1; no definite D call. V shed 0 bases and J shed 4 bases, with 7 bases lying between them. The CDR3 loop spans 13 amino acids. Germline V gene lookup returns CDR1 GTSNPN and CDR2 SVGIG (reference sequence). The CDR3: CAWSVNKYNEQFF. CDR3 in DNA: TGTGCCTGGAGTGTAAACAAATACAATGAGCAGTTCTTC.

The genes are TRBV30 and TRBJ2-7; D uncertain. CDR1 is GTSNPN and CDR2 is SVGIG in the germline V gene (reference sequence). V lost 4 bases, J lost 1 base, and 8 bases lay in between. The CDR3 contains 12 residues. The CDR3 loop reads CAWKKSSYEQYF. Here the CDR3 DNA reads TGTGCCTGGAAGAAGAGTTCCTACGAGCAGTACTTC.

The chain joins TRBV18 to TRBJ2-7, with D perhaps matching TRBD2 (6 bases). Germline lookup yields CDR1 KGHSH and CDR2 LQKENI. The ends were cut back, 4 bases at V and 5 bases at J, with 12 bases in the middle. The CDR3 loop spans 13 amino acids. CDR3 coding DNA: TGTGCCAGCTCACAGGGACTCGACGACGAGCAGTACTTC. As protein: CASSQGLDDEQYF.